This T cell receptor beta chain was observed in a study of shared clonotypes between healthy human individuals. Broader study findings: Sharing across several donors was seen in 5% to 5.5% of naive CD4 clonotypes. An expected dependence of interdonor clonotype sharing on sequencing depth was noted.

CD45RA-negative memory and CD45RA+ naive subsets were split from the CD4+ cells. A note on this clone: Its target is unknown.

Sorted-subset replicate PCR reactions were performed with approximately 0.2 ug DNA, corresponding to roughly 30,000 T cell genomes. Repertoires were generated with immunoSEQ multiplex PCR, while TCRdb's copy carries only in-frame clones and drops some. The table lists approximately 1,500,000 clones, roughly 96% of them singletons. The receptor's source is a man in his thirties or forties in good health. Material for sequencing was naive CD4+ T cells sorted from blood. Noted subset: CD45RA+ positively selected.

The DNA for the CDR3 is TGTGCCAGCAGCTTGGAGGCCACAGTAAGCTCCTACGAGCAGTACTTC. It codes for CASSLEATVSSYEQYF. The rearrangement joins TRBV5-5 to TRBJ2-7; D gene unclear. This CDR3 contains 16 residues. V shed 0 bases and J shed 0 bases, with 13 bases lying between them. Germline V gives CDR1 SGHKS, CDR2 YYEKEE (reference sequence).